This TCR beta chain stems from a study of blood T cell repertoires in COVID-19. Study-level information: There were acute and convalescent COVID-19 samples, and they came from the United States, Italy and Spain. PBMCs, B-cell-depleted T cells, or T cells were the source of the cDNA or gDNA that made up the material.

Authors' methods: Nucleated cell counts were estimated from reference gene primer amplification. Here immunoSEQ multiplex PCR was the method, and the copy in TCRdb shows in-frame clones only, minus some. That table furnishes V, J and clone size, whereas the DNA furnished D and trimming. Of nearly 110,000 clones listed, 70% to 85% are singletons. The TCR comes from a woman aged 55-69 years with acute or convalescent COVID-19. Material: peripheral blood.

Written as DNA, the CDR3 is TGTGCCAGCAGTGAAGATCATGCGGACTATGGCTACACCTTC. It is translated as CASSEDHADYGYTF. The chain combines TRBV2 with TRBJ1-2; D remains unclear. This CDR3 contains 14 residues. The ends were cut back, 1 base at V and 3 bases at J, with 9 bases in the middle. Per the germline V gene, CDR1 is SNHLY and CDR2 is FYNNEI.